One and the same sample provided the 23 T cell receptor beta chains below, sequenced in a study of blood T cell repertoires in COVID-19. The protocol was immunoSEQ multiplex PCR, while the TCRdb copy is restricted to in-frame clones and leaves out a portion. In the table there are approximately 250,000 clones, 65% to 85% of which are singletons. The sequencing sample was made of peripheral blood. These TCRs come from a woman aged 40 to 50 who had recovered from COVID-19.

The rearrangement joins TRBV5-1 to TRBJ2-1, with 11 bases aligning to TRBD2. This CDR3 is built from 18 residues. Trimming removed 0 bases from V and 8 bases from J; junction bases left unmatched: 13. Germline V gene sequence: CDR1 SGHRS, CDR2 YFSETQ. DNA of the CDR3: TGCGCCAGCAGCTTGGGTCTAGCGGGGGGCCGCGGACCCTATGAGCAGTTCTTC. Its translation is CASSLGLAGGRGPYEQFF. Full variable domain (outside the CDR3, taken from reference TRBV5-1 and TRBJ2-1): KAGVTQTPRYLIKTRGQQVTLSCSPISGHRSVSWYQQTPGQGLQFLFEYFSETQRNKGNFPGRFSGRQFSNSRSEMNVSTLELGDSALYLCASSLGLAGGRGPYEQFFGPGTRLTVL.

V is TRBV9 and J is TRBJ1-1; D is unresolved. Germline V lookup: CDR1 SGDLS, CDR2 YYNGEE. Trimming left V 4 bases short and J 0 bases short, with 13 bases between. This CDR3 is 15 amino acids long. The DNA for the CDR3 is TGTGCCAGCAGCCCCAACCCTTACTTGAACACTGAAGCTTTCTTT. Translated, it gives CASSPNPYLNTEAFF.

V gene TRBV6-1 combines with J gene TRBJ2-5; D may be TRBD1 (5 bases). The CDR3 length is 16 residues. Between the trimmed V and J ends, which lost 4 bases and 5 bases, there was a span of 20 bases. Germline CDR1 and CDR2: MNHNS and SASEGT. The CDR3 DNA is TGTGCCAGCAGTGGATTATCTTCTGGGGCCGGGGAGACCCAGTACTTC. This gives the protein CASSGLSSGAGETQYF.

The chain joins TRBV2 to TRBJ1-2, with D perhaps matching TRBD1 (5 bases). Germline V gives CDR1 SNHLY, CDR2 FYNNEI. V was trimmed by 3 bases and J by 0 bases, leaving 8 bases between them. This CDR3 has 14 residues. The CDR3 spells CASSEQGSNYGYTF. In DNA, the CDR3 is TGTGCCAGCAGTGAGCAGGGATCTAACTATGGCTACACCTTC.

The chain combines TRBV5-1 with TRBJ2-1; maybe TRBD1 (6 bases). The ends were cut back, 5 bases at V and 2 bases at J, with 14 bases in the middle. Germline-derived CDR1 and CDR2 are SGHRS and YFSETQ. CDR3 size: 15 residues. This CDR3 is CASSTQGYPYNEQFF. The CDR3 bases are TGCGCCAGCAGTACACAGGGCTATCCCTACAATGAGCAGTTCTTC.

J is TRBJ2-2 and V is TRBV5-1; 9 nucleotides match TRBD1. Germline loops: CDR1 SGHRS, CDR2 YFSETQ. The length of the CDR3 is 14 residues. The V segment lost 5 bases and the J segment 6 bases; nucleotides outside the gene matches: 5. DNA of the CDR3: TGCGCCAGCAGATCTACAGGGGGCCCCGGGGAGCTGTTTTTT. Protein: CASRSTGGPGELFF. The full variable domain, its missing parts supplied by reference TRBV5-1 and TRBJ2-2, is KAGVTQTPRYLIKTRGQQVTLSCSPISGHRSVSWYQQTPGQGLQFLFEYFSETQRNKGNFPGRFSGRQFSNSRSEMNVSTLELGDSALYLCASRSTGGPGELFFGEGSRLTVL.

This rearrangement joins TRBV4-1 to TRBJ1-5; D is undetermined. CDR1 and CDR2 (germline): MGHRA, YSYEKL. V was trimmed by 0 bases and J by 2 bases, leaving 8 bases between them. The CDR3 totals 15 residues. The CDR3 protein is CASSQDAFGNQPQHF. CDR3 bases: TGCGCCAGCAGCCAAGATGCGTTTGGCAATCAGCCCCAGCATTTT.

For the CDR3, the DNA is TGTGCCAGCAGGGGACAGGGTGCAAACACCATATATTTT. Its translation: CASRGQGANTIYF. The chain links TRBV5-4 to TRBJ1-3; 9 bases match TRBD1. Germline V gene sequence: CDR1 SGHNT, CDR2 YYREEE (reference sequence). The V and J ends lost 5 bases and 6 bases, in that order; junction bases with no gene match: 3. This CDR3 contains 13 residues.

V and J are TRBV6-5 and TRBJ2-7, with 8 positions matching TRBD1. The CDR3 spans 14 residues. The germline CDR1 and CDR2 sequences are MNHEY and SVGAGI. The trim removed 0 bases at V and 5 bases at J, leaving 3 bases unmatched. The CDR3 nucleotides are TGTGCCAGCAGTTACTCGGCCAGGGGGCACGAGCAGTACTTC. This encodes CASSYSARGHEQYF.

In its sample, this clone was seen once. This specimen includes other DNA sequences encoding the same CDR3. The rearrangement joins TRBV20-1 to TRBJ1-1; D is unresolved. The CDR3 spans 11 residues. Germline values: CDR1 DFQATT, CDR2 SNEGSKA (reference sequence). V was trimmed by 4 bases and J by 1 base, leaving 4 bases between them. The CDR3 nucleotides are TGCAGTGCTAACAGGAACACTGAAGCTTTCTTT. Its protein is CSANRNTEAFF.

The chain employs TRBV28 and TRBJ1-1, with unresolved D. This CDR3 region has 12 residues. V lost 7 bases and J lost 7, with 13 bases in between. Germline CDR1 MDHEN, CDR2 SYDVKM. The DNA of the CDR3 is TGTGCCAGCAACGTTCCAAGAGGTGAAGCTTTCTTT. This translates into CASNVPRGEAFF.

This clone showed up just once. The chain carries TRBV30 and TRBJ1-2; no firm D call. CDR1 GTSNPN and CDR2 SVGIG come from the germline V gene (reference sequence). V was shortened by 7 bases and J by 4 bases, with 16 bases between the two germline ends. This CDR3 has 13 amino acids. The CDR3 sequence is CAFSIGLSYGYTF. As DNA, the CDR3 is TGTGCCTTTTCTATAGGACTAAGCTATGGCTACACCTTC.

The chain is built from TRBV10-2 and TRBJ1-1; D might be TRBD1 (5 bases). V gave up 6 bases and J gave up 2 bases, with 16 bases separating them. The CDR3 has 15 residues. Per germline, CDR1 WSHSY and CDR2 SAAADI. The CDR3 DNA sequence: TGCGCCAGCAGCCTCCCTGGGGGGGGAAACACTGAAGCTTTCTTT. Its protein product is CASSLPGGGNTEAFF.

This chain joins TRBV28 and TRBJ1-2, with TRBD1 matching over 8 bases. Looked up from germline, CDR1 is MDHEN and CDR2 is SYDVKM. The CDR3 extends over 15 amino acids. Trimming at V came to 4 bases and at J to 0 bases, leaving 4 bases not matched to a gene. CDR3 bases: TGTGCCAGCAGTTATGGACAGGGCCCTAACTATGGCTACACCTTC. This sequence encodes CASSYGQGPNYGYTF.

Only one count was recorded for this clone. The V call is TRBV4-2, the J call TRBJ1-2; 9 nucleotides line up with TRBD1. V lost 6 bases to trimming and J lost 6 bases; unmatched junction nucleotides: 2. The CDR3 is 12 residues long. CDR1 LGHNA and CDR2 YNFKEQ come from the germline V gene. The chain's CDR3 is CASRRDRDGYTF. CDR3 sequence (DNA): TGTGCCAGCAGACGGGACAGGGATGGCTACACCTTC.

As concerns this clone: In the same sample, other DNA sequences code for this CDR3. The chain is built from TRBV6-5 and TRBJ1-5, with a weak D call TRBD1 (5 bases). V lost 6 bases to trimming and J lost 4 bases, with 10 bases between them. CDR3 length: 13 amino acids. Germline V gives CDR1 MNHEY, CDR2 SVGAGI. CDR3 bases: TGTGCCAGCAGGGGACGGGGGAATCAGCCCCAGCATTTT. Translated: CASRGRGNQPQHF.

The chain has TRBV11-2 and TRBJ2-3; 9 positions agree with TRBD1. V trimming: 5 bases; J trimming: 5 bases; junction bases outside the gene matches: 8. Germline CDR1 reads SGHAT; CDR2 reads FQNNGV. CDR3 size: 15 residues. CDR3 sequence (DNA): TGTGCCAGCAGCCTAAGGGACAGGGTGATAGATACGCAGTATTTT. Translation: CASSLRDRVIDTQYF.

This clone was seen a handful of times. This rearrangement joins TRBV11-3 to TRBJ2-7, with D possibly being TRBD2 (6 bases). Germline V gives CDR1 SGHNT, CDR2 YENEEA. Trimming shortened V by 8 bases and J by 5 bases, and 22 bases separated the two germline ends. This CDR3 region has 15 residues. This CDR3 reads CASCLGGAHEDEQYF. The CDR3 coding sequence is TGTGCCAGCTGCCTTGGAGGGGCGCATGAGGACGAGCAGTACTTC.

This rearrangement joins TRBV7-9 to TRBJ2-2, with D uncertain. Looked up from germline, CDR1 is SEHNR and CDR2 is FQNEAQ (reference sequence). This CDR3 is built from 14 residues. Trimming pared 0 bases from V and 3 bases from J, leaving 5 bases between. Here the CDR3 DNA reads TGTGCCAGCAGCTTAGCTTCCTACACCGGGGAGCTGTTTTTT. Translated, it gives CASSLASYTGELFF.

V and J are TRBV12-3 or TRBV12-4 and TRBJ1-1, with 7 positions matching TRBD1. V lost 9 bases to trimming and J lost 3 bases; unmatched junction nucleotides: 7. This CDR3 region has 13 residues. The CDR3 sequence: CASRKGADTEAFF. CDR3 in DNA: TGTGCCAGTCGGAAGGGGGCCGACACTGAAGCTTTCTTT.

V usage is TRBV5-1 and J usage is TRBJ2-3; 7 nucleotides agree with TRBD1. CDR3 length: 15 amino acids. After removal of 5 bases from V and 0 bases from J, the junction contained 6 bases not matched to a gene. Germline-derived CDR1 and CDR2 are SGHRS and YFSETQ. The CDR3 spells CASRSTGTSTDTQYF. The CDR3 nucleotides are TGCGCCAGCAGATCGACAGGGACAAGCACAGATACGCAGTATTTT. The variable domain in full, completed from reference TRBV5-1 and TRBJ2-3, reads KAGVTQTPRYLIKTRGQQVTLSCSPISGHRSVSWYQQTPGQGLQFLFEYFSETQRNKGNFPGRFSGRQFSNSRSEMNVSTLELGDSALYLCASRSTGTSTDTQYFGPGTRLTVL.

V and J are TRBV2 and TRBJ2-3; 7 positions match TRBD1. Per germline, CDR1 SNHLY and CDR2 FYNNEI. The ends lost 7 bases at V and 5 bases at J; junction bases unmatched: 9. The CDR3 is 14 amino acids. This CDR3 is CASNPTGIRDTQYF. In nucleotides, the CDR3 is TGTGCCAGCAACCCGACAGGGATTCGAGATACGCAGTATTTT.

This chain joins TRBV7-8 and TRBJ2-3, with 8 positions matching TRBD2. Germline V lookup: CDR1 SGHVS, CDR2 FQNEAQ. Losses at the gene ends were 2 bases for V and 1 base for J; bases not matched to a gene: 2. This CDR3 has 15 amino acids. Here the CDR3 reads CASSLISGGTDTQYF. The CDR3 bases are TGTGCCAGCAGCTTAATTAGCGGGGGCACAGATACGCAGTATTTT.